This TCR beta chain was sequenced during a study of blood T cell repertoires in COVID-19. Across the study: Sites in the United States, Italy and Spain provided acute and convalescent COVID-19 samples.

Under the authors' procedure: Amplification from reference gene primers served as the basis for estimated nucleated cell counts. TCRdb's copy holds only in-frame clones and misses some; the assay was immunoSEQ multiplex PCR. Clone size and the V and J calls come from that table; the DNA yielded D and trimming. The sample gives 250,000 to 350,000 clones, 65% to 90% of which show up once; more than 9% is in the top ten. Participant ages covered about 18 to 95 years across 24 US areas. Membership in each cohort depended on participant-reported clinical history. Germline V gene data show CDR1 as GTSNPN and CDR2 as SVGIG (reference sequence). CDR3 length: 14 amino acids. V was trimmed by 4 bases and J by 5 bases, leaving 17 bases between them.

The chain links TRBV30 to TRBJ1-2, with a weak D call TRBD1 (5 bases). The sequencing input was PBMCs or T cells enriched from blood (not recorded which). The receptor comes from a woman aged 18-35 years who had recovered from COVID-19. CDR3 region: CAWILGGVEYGYTF. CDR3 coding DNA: TGTGCCTGGATCCTCGGAGGGGTAGAATATGGCTACACCTTC.